This is a list of T cell receptor beta chains from one sample in a study of OX40 agonist ivuxolimab in advanced cancers. Method: immunoSEQ multiplex PCR; TCRdb's copy keeps in-frame clones and lacks some. Among tens of thousands of clones listed, about 82% were seen once. The sample in question was CD4+ or CD8+ T cells sorted from blood, obtained in a trial of the OX40 agonist ivuxolimab. All receptors derive from an adult with an advanced solid tumor such as melanoma, head and neck, liver or kidney cancer. Each CDR3 is given with its conserved first and last residue. A D gene is named only where the DNA matches it firmly. Some rows have no size entry. The others give once, few or many, or a class for an expanded clone.

abundance	v_gene	j_gene	d_gene	CDR3nt	CDR3aa
.	TRBV9	TRBJ2-3	TRBD1	TGTGCCAGCAGCGTAGGGGGGACAGGGATCACAGATACGCAGTATTTT	CASSVGGTGITDTQYF
.	TRBV27	TRBJ1-4	.	TGTGCCAGCGGTTCGGACCTTAATGAAAAACTGTTTTTT	CASGSDLNEKLFF
.	TRBV4-1	TRBJ2-5	.	TGCGCCAGCAGCCAGGACCGGGGACGGATTAATCAAGAGACCCAGTACTTC	CASSQDRGRINQETQYF
.	TRBV30	TRBJ1-2	.	TGTGCCTGTTTAACGGATAACTATGGCTACACCTTC	CACLTDNYGYTF
.	TRBV4-2	TRBJ2-5	TRBD1	TGTGCCAGCAGCCAGGACAGGGGCCCAGAGACCCAGTACTTC	CASSQDRGPETQYF
once	TRBV14	TRBJ1-2	.	TGTGCCAGCAGCCCGCAAGGGGGGGGCTATGGCTACACCTTC	CASSPQGGGYGYTF
.	TRBV6-1	TRBJ1-1	TRBD1	TGTGCCAGCAGGGACGGGACAGGGGAGAGCACTGAAGCTTTCTTT	CASRDGTGESTEAFF
.	TRBV6-6	TRBJ1-2	.	TGTGCCAGTATGTCCCGGGATGGTCTTTCTAACTATGGCTACACCTTC	CASMSRDGLSNYGYTF
.	TRBV5-4	TRBJ2-2	.	TGTGCCAGCAGCCCGGCCCAGGGCGGGGAGCTGTTTTTT	CASSPAQGGELFF
.	TRBV30	TRBJ2-4	.	TGTGCCTGGAGTGCACGAGCGCAGGCAAACATTCAGTACTTC	CAWSARAQANIQYF
few	TRBV4-1	TRBJ1-5	.	TGCGCCAGCAGCCAAGAGGCAGGGGGCAATCAGCCCCAGCATTTT	CASSQEAGGNQPQHF
.	TRBV28	TRBJ1-5	.	TGTGCCAGCAGTTTGGGGGGAAGCAATCAGCCCCAGCATTTT	CASSLGGSNQPQHF
.	TRBV7-9	TRBJ2-2	TRBD2	TGTGCCAGCAGCTCGGACCAGTTCGGAGGGACTATTAACACCGGGGAGCTGTTTTTT	CASSSDQFGGTINTGELFF
.	TRBV6-1	TRBJ1-6	.	TGTGCCAGCGTGGATCAGGGCCCTTCACCCCTCCACTTT	CASVDQGPSPLHF
.	TRBV6-1	TRBJ2-2	.	TGTGCCAGCAGTGATACGAACACCGGGGAGCTGTTTTTT	CASSDTNTGELFF
few	TRBV7-9	TRBJ1-1	.	TGTGCCAGCAGCTTAGGACAGTACGGGAACACTGAAGCTTTCTTT	CASSLGQYGNTEAFF
.	TRBV27	TRBJ2-1	.	TGTGCCAGCCAGAGGAGGGGCAGGGATGAGCAGTTCTTC	CASQRRGRDEQFF
.	TRBV7-2	TRBJ1-2	TRBD1	TGTGCCAGCAGCTCCTCCGGGACAGGGGCTGGCTACACCTTC	CASSSSGTGAGYTF
.	TRBV7-9	TRBJ1-4	.	TGTGCCAGCAACGGCCAAAATGAAAAACTGTTTTTT	CASNGQNEKLFF
.	TRBV9	TRBJ2-1	TRBD2	TGTGCCAGCAGCGCGACTAGCGGGAGAGCTCTGCCCAATGAGCAGTTCTTC	CASSATSGRALPNEQFF
.	TRBV5-1	TRBJ2-3	TRBD2	TGCGCCAGCAGCTTGGCCATAAGCGGGGGGACAGATACGCAGTATTTT	CASSLAISGGTDTQYF
once	TRBV30	TRBJ1-5	.	TGTGCCTGGAGTGTACAGGGAGATCAGCCCCAGCATTTT	CAWSVQGDQPQHF
.	TRBV6-1	TRBJ2-6	.	TGTGCCAGCACCGTTGACTCTGGGGCCAACGTCCTGACTTTC	CASTVDSGANVLTF
.	TRBV19	TRBJ2-6	.	TGTGCCAGTAGTATATCAGGGACTGGGGCCAACGTCCTGACTTTC	CASSISGTGANVLTF
.	TRBV7-9	TRBJ1-1	.	TGTGCCAGCAGCTTAGAGCTCACTGAAGCTTTCTTT	CASSLELTEAFF
.	TRBV2	TRBJ1-5	.	TGTGCCAGCATCCGGTATTTCAATCAGCCCCAGCATTTT	CASIRYFNQPQHF
.	TRBV7-2	TRBJ2-7	TRBD2	TGTGCCAGCAGCCCACCCCGGGAGGCCTACGAGCAGTACTTC	CASSPPREAYEQYF
.	TRBV27	TRBJ1-2	.	TGTGCCAGCAGTAGTTTATGGGACGGTACTAACTATGGCTACACCTTC	CASSSLWDGTNYGYTF